This T cell receptor (beta chain) was profiled in a study of blood T cell repertoires in COVID-19. Study-wide context: The United States, Italy and Spain provided the acute and convalescent COVID-19 samples. The cDNA or gDNA used as material had been derived from T cells, B-cell-depleted T cells, or PBMCs.

In the authors' methods: Using reference gene primer amplification, nucleated cell counts were estimated. The assay was immunoSEQ multiplex PCR, and TCRdb's table has in-frame clones only and misses some. The DNA gave D and trimming, while V, J and clone size come from that table. The top ten clones hold under 7% of a sample with around 200,000 clones, roughly 77% of them seen once. Trimming stripped 1 base from V and 3 bases from J, with 12 bases between. Germline V gene sequence: CDR1 MGHDK, CDR2 SYGVNS. This CDR3 has 16 residues. The table lists this clone with a few counts. Those enrolled in Seattle joined during active infection and were followed longitudinally afterward.

The chain recombines TRBV25-1 with TRBJ2-2, with D hard to call. The sequence derives from a woman aged 40-49 years with COVID-19, enrolled during active disease. Material for sequencing was peripheral blood. The CDR3 is CASSEFGSGDTGELFF. The DNA for the CDR3 is TGTGCCAGCAGTGAATTTGGTAGTGGAGACACCGGGGAGCTGTTTTTT.